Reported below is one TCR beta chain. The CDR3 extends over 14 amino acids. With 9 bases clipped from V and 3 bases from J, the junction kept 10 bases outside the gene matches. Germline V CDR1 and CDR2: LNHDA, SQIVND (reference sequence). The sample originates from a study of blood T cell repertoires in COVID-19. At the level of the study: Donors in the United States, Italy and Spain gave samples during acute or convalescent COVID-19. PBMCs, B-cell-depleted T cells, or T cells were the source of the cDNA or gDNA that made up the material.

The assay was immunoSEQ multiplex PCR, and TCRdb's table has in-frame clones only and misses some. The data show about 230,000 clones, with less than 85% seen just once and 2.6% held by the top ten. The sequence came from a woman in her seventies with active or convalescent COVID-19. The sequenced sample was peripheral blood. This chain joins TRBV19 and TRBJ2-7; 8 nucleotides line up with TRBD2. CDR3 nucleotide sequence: TGTGCCAGCGCGGGAGCGGGAGCCCTCTACGAGCAGTACTTC. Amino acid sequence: CASAGAGALYEQYF.